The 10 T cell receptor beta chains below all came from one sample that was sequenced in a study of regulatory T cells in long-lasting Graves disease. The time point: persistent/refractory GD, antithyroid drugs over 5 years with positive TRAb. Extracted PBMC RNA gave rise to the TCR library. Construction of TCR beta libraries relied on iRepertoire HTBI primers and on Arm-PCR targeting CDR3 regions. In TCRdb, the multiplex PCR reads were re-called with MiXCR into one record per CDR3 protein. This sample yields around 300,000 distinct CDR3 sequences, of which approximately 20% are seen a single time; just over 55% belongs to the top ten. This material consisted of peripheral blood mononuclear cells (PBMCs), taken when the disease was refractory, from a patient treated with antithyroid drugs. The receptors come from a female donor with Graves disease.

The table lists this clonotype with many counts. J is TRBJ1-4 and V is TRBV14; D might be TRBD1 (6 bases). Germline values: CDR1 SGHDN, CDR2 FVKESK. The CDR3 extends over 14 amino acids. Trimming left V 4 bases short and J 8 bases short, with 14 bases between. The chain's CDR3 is CASSLTGLKEKLFF. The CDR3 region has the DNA TGTGCCAGCAGCCTGACAGGACTTAAAGAAAAACTGTTTTTT.

The CDR3 region is CASGQGDQGYTF. The CDR3 DNA reads as TGTGCCAGCGGACAGGGGGACCAGGGCTACACCTTC. The chain is built from TRBV27 and TRBJ1-2; 10 positions match TRBD1. CDR3 length: 12 residues. From germline, CDR1 is MNHEY and CDR2 SMNVEV (reference sequence). J gave up 8 bases and V 8 bases, and 5 bases lay outside the gene matches.

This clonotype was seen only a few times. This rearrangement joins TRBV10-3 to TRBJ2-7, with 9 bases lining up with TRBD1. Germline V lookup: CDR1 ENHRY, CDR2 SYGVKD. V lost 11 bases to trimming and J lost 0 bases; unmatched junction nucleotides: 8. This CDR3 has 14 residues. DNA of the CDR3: TGTGCCTCCTGGGGACAGGGAAGCTCCTACGAGCAGTACTTC. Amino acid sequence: CASWGQGSSYEQYF.

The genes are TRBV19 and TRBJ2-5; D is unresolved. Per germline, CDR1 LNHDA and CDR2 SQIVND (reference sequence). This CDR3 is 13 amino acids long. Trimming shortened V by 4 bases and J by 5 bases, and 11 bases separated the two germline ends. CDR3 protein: CASSRGERETQYF. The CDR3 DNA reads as TGTGCCAGTAGTAGGGGTGAGAGGGAGACCCAGTACTTC.

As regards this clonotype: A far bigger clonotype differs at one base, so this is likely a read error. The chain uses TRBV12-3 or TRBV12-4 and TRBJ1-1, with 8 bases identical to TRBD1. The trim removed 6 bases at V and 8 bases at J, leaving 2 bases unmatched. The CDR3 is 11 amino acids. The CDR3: CASSRDREAFF. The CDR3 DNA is TGTGCCAGCAGCCGGGACAGGGAAGCTTTCTTT.

This chain's CDR3 is CASSQVSGGRVYEQYF. Here the CDR3 DNA reads TGCGCCAGCAGCCAAGTTAGCGGGGGGAGGGTCTACGAGCAGTACTTC. This chain joins TRBV4-1 and TRBJ2-7; 10 bases fit TRBD2. J was trimmed by 3 bases and V by 1 base; bases with no gene match: 6. The CDR3 covers 16 residues. Germline CDR1 is MGHRA and CDR2 is YSYEKL.

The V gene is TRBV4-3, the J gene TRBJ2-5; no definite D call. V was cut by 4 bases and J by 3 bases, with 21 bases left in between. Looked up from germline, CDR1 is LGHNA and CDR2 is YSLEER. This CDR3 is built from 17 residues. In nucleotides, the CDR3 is TGCGCCAGCAGCCGTAAAGCATTCGGACGGCCTGAAGAGACCCAGTACTTC. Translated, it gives CASSRKAFGRPEETQYF.

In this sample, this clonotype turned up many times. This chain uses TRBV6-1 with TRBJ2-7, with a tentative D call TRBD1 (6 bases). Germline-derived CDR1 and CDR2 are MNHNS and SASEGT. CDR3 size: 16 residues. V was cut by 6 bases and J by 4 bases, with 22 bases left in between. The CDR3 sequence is CASSSTPGQLIYEQYF. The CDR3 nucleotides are TGTGCCAGCAGCTCCACTCCGGGACAACTTATATACGAGCAGTACTTC.

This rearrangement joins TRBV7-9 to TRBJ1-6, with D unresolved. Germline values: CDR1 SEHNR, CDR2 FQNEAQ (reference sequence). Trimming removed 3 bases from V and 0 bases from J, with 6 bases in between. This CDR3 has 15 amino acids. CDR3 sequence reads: CASSFGSSYNSPLHF. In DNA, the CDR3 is TGTGCCAGCAGCTTTGGCAGCTCCTATAATTCACCCCTCCACTTT. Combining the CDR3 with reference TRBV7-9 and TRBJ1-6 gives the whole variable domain DTGVSQNPRHKITKRGQNVTFRCDPISEHNRLYWYRQTLGQGPEFLTYFQNEAQLEKSRLLSDRFSAERPKGSFSTLEIQRTEQGDSAMYLCASSFGSSYNSPLHFGNGTRLTVT.

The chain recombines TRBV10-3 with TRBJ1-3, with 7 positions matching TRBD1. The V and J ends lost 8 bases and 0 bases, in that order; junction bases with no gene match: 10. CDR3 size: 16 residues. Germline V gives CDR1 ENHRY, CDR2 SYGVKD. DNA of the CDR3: TGTGCCATCGGGACAGCCTCCCTTAGCTCTGGAAACACCATATATTTT. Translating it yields CAIGTASLSSGNTIYF.